Presented here are 25 T cell receptor beta chains from one specimen sequenced in a study of T cell changes during pregnancy in multiple sclerosis. TCRdb keeps only in-frame clones here, not all; method: immunoSEQ multiplex PCR. Of about 93,000 clones listed, 85% to 95% were seen once; the top ten hold just over 2%. The sample here was peripheral blood, taken after pregnancy. All receptors derive from a female donor with multiple sclerosis, enrolled in a pregnancy study.

The gene calls are TRBV4-1 and TRBJ2-1; D unclear. Germline lookup yields CDR1 MGHRA and CDR2 YSYEKL. The CDR3 is 18 amino acids. With 0 bases removed from V and 0 bases from J, the gap between germline ends came to 15 bases. The CDR3 region has the DNA TGCGCCAGCAGCCAAGAAGGCGCAGGCAGCTACTCCTACAATGAGCAGTTCTTC. This encodes CASSQEGAGSYSYNEQFF.

For the CDR3, the DNA is TGTGCCAGCATCAAACTAGCTGCTGGGGCCAACGTCCTGACTTTC. Residues: CASIKLAAGANVLTF. The rearrangement joins TRBV6-5 to TRBJ2-6; a weak D match, TRBD2 (6 bases). Germline loops: CDR1 MNHEY, CDR2 SVGAGI. There are 15 residues in the CDR3. V lost 7 bases, J lost 2 bases, and 12 bases lay in between.

CDR3 nucleotide sequence: TGCGCCAGCCGTAAGATACAGGGAAACTATGGCTACACCTTC. Its translation: CASRKIQGNYGYTF. V is TRBV5-1 and J is TRBJ1-2, with a weak D call TRBD1 (6 bases). The length of the CDR3 is 14 residues. The V and J ends lost 7 bases and 2 bases respectively, with 15 bases between them. Germline assignment: CDR1 SGHRS and CDR2 YFSETQ. The full variable domain, completed using reference TRBV5-1 and TRBJ1-2, is KAGVTQTPRYLIKTRGQQVTLSCSPISGHRSVSWYQQTPGQGLQFLFEYFSETQRNKGNFPGRFSGRQFSNSRSEMNVSTLELGDSALYLCASRKIQGNYGYTFGSGTRLTVV.

By share of the sample, this clone is medium-sized. The chain has TRBV6-4 and TRBJ2-3, with TRBD2 identical over 8 bases. The germline CDR1 and CDR2 sequences are MRHNA and SNTAGT. V lost 8 bases and J lost 0; bases outside the gene matches: 10. The CDR3 has 16 amino acids. The CDR3 here is CASSERGSSSTDTQYF. The CDR3 DNA sequence: TGTGCCAGCTCTGAGCGGGGGTCCTCTAGCACAGATACGCAGTATTTT.

This chain uses TRBV6-5 with TRBJ1-1; TRBD1 might be the D (6 bases). This CDR3 comprises 14 residues. Germline-derived CDR1 and CDR2 are MNHEY and SVGAGI. V lost 5 bases to trimming and J lost 3 bases, with 13 bases between them. Here the CDR3 DNA reads TGTGCCAGCAGTGAACACAGGGACGACACTGAAGCTTTCTTT. Its translation: CASSEHRDDTEAFF.

CDR3 sequence (DNA): TGTGCCAGCAGCTTAGGTCCGCGACTAGCGGGGGGGGGCGGAGGAGAGCAGTACTTC. Protein sequence: CASSLGPRLAGGGGGEQYF. The chain couples TRBV13 to TRBJ2-7; 14 bases map to TRBD2. Per germline, CDR1 PRHDT and CDR2 FYEKMQ (reference sequence). The trim removed 0 bases at V and 7 bases at J, leaving 14 bases unmatched. This CDR3 contains 19 residues.

On this clone: The same CDR3 arises from other DNA sequences in this sample as well. V is TRBV7-9 and J is TRBJ1-1; the D is unclear. Trimming cost V 2 bases and J 1 base, with 5 bases left between them. The CDR3 length is 13 residues. Germline loops: CDR1 SEHNR, CDR2 FQNEAQ (reference sequence). CDR3 sequence: CASSLSSNTEAFF. The CDR3 nucleotides are TGTGCCAGCAGCTTAAGCTCGAACACTGAAGCTTTCTTT.

The chain joins TRBV5-1 to TRBJ2-5; 9 nucleotides match TRBD2. Germline V CDR1 and CDR2: SGHRS, YFSETQ. The CDR3 has 16 amino acids. The V segment lost 5 bases and the J segment 3 bases; nucleotides outside the gene matches: 11. CDR3 protein: CASSQREALSEETQYF. The DNA for the CDR3 is TGCGCCAGCAGTCAGCGGGAGGCTCTCAGCGAAGAGACCCAGTACTTC.

On this clone: Other DNA sequences in this specimen translate into the identical CDR3. CDR3 sequence: CASSLEQYNSPLHF. CDR3 nucleotides: TGTGCCAGCAGCTTAGAACAGTATAATTCACCCCTCCACTTT. The chain links TRBV7-9 to TRBJ1-6; no definite D call. V gave up 1 base and J gave up 4 bases, with 5 bases separating them. Germline V gene sequence: CDR1 SEHNR, CDR2 FQNEAQ (reference sequence). This CDR3 is 14 amino acids long.

This clone was detected only a few times. The gene calls are TRBV2 and TRBJ2-1; D uncertain. CDR3 length: 15 amino acids. The germline CDR1 and CDR2 sequences are SNHLY and FYNNEI. V lost 2 bases to trimming and J lost 2 bases, with 10 bases between them. CDR3 loop: CASSELGLTYNEQFF. CDR3 in DNA: TGTGCCAGCAGTGAATTGGGCCTCACCTACAATGAGCAGTTCTTC.

This sequence joins TRBV13 and TRBJ2-5; 12 nucleotides line up with TRBD2. The CDR3 runs 17 residues. Germline CDR1 PRHDT, CDR2 FYEKMQ (reference sequence). J gave up 2 bases and V 3 bases, and 7 bases lay outside the gene matches. In DNA form, the CDR3 reads TGTGCCAGCAGCTTGAGACTAGCGGGAGAAGGGCAAGAGACCCAGTACTTC. Translated: CASSLRLAGEGQETQYF.

This chain joins TRBV6-5 and TRBJ1-1, with D perhaps TRBD1 (5 bases). The CDR3 consists of 13 residues. CDR1 and CDR2 (germline): MNHEY, SVGAGI. The V gene lost 4 bases and the J gene lost 8 bases, with 14 bases spanning the gap. The CDR3 DNA sequence: TGTGCCAGCAGTTGGGCCCCCAGGGCCGAAGCTTTCTTT. This codes for CASSWAPRAEAFF.

The chain recombines TRBV6-6 with TRBJ2-3, with 9 bases fitting TRBD2. The CDR3 has 15 residues. Germline V CDR1 and CDR2: MNHNY, SVGAGI (reference sequence). V lost 5 bases to trimming and J lost 3 bases; unmatched junction nucleotides: 6. This CDR3 reads CASSPLAGVTDTQYF. The CDR3 region has the DNA TGTGCCAGCAGTCCATTAGCGGGAGTAACAGATACGCAGTATTTT.

The J gene is TRBJ2-7, the V gene TRBV30; no definite D call. Per the germline V gene, CDR1 is GTSNPN and CDR2 is SVGIG (reference sequence). Trimming removed 2 bases from V and 4 bases from J, with 6 bases in between. The CDR3 loop spans 11 amino acids. The CDR3 DNA reads TGTGCCTGGAGTTTGAGGTACGAGCAGTACTTC. This encodes CAWSLRYEQYF.

The V call is TRBV29-1, the J call TRBJ2-2, with 8 bases identical to TRBD1. J gave up 5 bases and V 5 bases, and 4 bases lay outside the gene matches. The germline CDR1 and CDR2 sequences are SQVTM and ANQGSEA. This CDR3 is 13 amino acids long. CDR3 sequence (DNA): TGCAGCGTTTCAGGGGGCTTGACCGGGGAGCTGTTTTTT. Protein sequence: CSVSGGLTGELFF.

This clone has just a few counts. The V call is TRBV19, the J call TRBJ1-5; TRBD1 matches at 8 bases. The junction had 8 bases not matched to a gene; V was cut back by 7 bases and J by 6 bases. Per germline, CDR1 LNHDA and CDR2 SQIVND (reference sequence). The CDR3 extends over 14 amino acids. The CDR3 DNA reads TGTGCCAGTACCGGACAGGGTACCGCTCAGCCCCAGCATTTT. Protein sequence: CASTGQGTAQPQHF.

The rearrangement joins TRBV6-5 to TRBJ2-3, with D possibly matching TRBD2 (7 bases). Germline CDR1 is MNHEY and CDR2 is SVGAGI. The V end lost 5 bases, the J end lost 2 bases, and 14 bases lay between the germline ends. This CDR3 contains 15 residues. As DNA, the CDR3 is TGTGCCAGCAGTAGAATGGGGGGGGCCACAGATACGCAGTATTTT. Residues: CASSRMGGATDTQYF.

The chain employs TRBV11-2 and TRBJ2-7, with no clear D. In germline, CDR1 is SGHAT, CDR2 FQNNGV. The CDR3 is 14 amino acids. Trimming stripped 3 bases from V and 0 bases from J, with 9 bases between. CDR3 sequence: CASSFRRNSYEQYF. CDR3 in DNA: TGTGCCAGCAGCTTTAGGCGGAACTCCTACGAGCAGTACTTC.

The chain links TRBV6-5 to TRBJ2-1, with 11 nucleotides matching TRBD2. CDR1 MNHEY and CDR2 SVGAGI come from the germline V gene. The CDR3 loop spans 15 amino acids. With V trimmed by 4 bases and J by 4 bases, 3 bases remained unmatched. CDR3 in DNA: TGTGCCAGCAGTTCGGGACTAGCGGCGTACAATGAGCAGTTCTTC. This codes for CASSSGLAAYNEQFF.

This chain links TRBV6-5 with TRBJ1-6; D is possibly TRBD1 (6 bases). The CDR3 runs to 14 residues. Germline assignment: CDR1 MNHEY and CDR2 SVGAGI. V lost 4 bases and J lost 7, with 11 bases in between. The chain's CDR3 is CASSSGARNSPLHF. CDR3 DNA: TGTGCCAGCAGTTCAGGGGCGAGGAATTCACCCCTCCACTTT.

This chain joins TRBV11-3 and TRBJ2-1, with 8 positions matching TRBD1. CDR1 SGHNT and CDR2 YENEEA come from the germline V gene. The CDR3 is 14 amino acids. V lost 3 bases to trimming and J lost 4 bases; unmatched junction nucleotides: 2. CDR3 residues: CASSLGQEYNEQFF. CDR3 DNA: TGTGCCAGCAGCTTGGGACAGGAGTACAATGAGCAGTTCTTC.

The CDR3 sequence: CSVEGTSGSGYEQYF. The CDR3 region has the DNA TGCAGCGTTGAAGGGACTAGCGGGAGTGGTTACGAGCAGTACTTC. This chain joins TRBV29-1 and TRBJ2-7, with 13 bases aligning to TRBD2. V trimming: 1 base; J trimming: 4 bases; junction bases outside the gene matches: 4. The CDR3 has 15 residues. Germline CDR1 and CDR2: SQVTM and ANQGSEA.

This sequence joins TRBV6-1 and TRBJ2-7; 8 bases agree with TRBD1. Germline V gene sequence: CDR1 MNHNS, CDR2 SASEGT. After removal of 2 bases from V and 2 bases from J, the junction contained 5 bases not matched to a gene. The length of the CDR3 is 15 residues. The CDR3 here is CASSEPGTGTYEQYF. CDR3 bases: TGTGCCAGCAGTGAACCCGGGACAGGAACCTACGAGCAGTACTTC.

The V gene is TRBV6-1, the J gene TRBJ2-5; 9 bases are a match to TRBD2. Germline V gene data show CDR1 as MNHNS and CDR2 as SASEGT. This CDR3 region has 15 residues. V lost 2 bases, J lost 2 bases, and 3 bases stayed unmatched. The CDR3 protein is CASSELAGIQETQYF. The DNA for the CDR3 is TGTGCCAGCAGTGAACTAGCGGGGATACAAGAGACCCAGTACTTC.

The chain has TRBV6-1 and TRBJ1-5, with a tentative D call TRBD1 (6 bases). Germline-derived CDR1 and CDR2 are MNHNS and SASEGT. V lost 6 bases, J lost 2 bases, and 11 bases lay in between. The CDR3 extends over 14 amino acids. The CDR3 nucleotides are TGTGCCAGCAGGGCAGGGGCTGGCAATCAGCCCCAGCATTTT. Translating gives CASRAGAGNQPQHF.